This entry lists 26 T cell receptor beta chains sequenced from one sample in a study of T cells in Graves' hyperthyroidism and ophthalmopathy. RNA transcripts were the template for amplifying TCR beta CDR3 regions. Using the HTBI primer set, a first-round RT-PCR was run on the TCR CDR3. TCRdb analysed the multiplex PCR reads with MiXCR anew, one entry per CDR3 protein. The sample lists about 700,000 distinct CDR3 sequences; roughly 46% were seen once. Sequencing used peripheral blood or thyroid tissue (not recorded which). These receptors were obtained from an adult man with Graves' disease, either hyperthyroidism or ophthalmopathy (not recorded which).

The CDR3 protein is CSVAKTGDLSNSPLHF. In nucleotides, the CDR3 is TGCAGCGTTGCCAAGACAGGGGATTTATCTAATTCACCCCTCCACTTT. The chain links TRBV29-1 to TRBJ1-6, with 8 bases fitting TRBD1. Per germline, CDR1 SQVTM and CDR2 ANQGSEA. V was pared by 4 bases and J by 6 bases, with 11 bases of the junction left unmatched. CDR3 length: 16 amino acids. Full variable domain (missing parts from reference TRBV29-1 and TRBJ1-6): SAVISQKPSRDICQRGTSLTIQCQVDSQVTMMFWYRQQPGQSLTLIATANQGSEATYESGFVIDKFPISRPNLTFSTLTVSNMSPEDSSIYLCSVAKTGDLSNSPLHFGNGTRLTVT.

This clonotype was picked up many times. The chain joins TRBV2 to TRBJ1-1; 9 bases agree with TRBD1. This CDR3 has 15 amino acids. V shed 6 bases, J shed 4 bases, and the junction held 9 bases outside the gene matches. The V gene's germline CDR1 is SNHLY and CDR2 FYNNEI. In DNA form, the CDR3 reads TGTGCCAGCAGAGAACAGGGGGCTAGCGGCACTGAAGCTTTCTTT. Amino acids: CASREQGASGTEAFF.

The J gene is TRBJ2-1, the V gene TRBV7-2; 10 bases are a match to TRBD2. Germline V gives CDR1 SGHTA, CDR2 FQGNSA. Germline trimming cut 3 bases from V and 6 bases from J; bases unmatched to any gene: 5. The CDR3 consists of 15 residues. As DNA, the CDR3 is TGTGCCAGCAGCTTCCGGGGACTAGCGAGCAATGAGCAGTTCTTC. This translates into CASSFRGLASNEQFF. The full variable domain, in which reference TRBV7-2 and TRBJ2-1 provide the parts outside the CDR3, is GAGVSQSPSNKVTEKGKDVELRCDPISGHTALYWYRQSLGQGLEFLIYFQGNSAPDKSGLPSDRFSAERTGGSVSTLTIQRTQQEDSAVYLCASSFRGLASNEQFFGPGTRLTVL.

This clonotype showed up just a few times. The chain employs TRBV5-5 and TRBJ1-2, with D maybe TRBD1 (6 bases). V was clipped by 7 bases and J by 2 bases, with 12 bases between them. The CDR3 has 13 amino acids. Germline V lookup: CDR1 SGHKS, CDR2 YYEKEE (reference sequence). The CDR3 region is CASEAGTNYGYTF. The CDR3 nucleotides read TGTGCCAGCGAAGCGGGGACAAACTATGGCTACACCTTC.

This clonotype was detected only a few times. The rearrangement links TRBV2 to TRBJ2-2; 8 nucleotides match TRBD1. Trimming at V came to 7 bases and at J to 5 bases, leaving 9 bases not matched to a gene. The CDR3 extends over 15 amino acids. Germline CDR1 is SNHLY and CDR2 is FYNNEI. The CDR3 nucleotides are TGTGCCAGCATCAGGCCGGGACAGGAGACCGGGGAGCTGTTTTTT. Residues: CASIRPGQETGELFF.

The chain couples TRBV14 to TRBJ1-2; D gene uncertain. The CDR3 consists of 16 residues. Germline CDR1 reads SGHDN; CDR2 reads FVKESK. Deletions cut 0 bases from V and 3 bases from J, with 14 bases between. CDR3 nucleotide sequence: TGTGCCAGCAGCCAAGATTCGAACAAGTACGACTATGGCTACACCTTC. Translation: CASSQDSNKYDYGYTF. Full variable domain (rest looked up from reference TRBV14 and TRBJ1-2): EAGVTQFPSHSVIEKGQTVTLRCDPISGHDNLYWYRRVMGKEIKFLLHFVKESKQDESGMPNNRFLAERTGGTYSTLKVQPAELEDSGVYFCASSQDSNKYDYGYTFGSGTRLTVV.

CDR3 nucleotides: TGTGCCAGCAGGGTGGGGGCCAACGTCCTGACTTTC. It translates to CASRVGANVLTF. The chain links TRBV2 to TRBJ2-6; D gene uncertain. The V gene lost 6 bases and the J gene lost 4 bases, with 4 bases spanning the gap. The CDR3 has 12 amino acids. Per germline, CDR1 SNHLY and CDR2 FYNNEI.

This clonotype has only a few counts. The chain is built from TRBV19 and TRBJ1-5; TRBD1 matches at 12 bases. The CDR3 covers 15 residues. CDR1 and CDR2 (germline): LNHDA, SQIVND (reference sequence). Trimming took 4 bases from V and 5 from J; bases not matched to a gene: 3. The CDR3 region has the DNA TGTGCCAGTAGTAGGGGACAGGGGGCCGATCAGCCCCAGCATTTT. As protein: CASSRGQGADQPQHF.

V usage is TRBV29-1 and J usage is TRBJ1-2; the D is unclear. Germline V lookup: CDR1 SQVTM, CDR2 ANQGSEA. The CDR3 contains 11 residues. Trimming stripped 6 bases from V and 6 bases from J, with 11 bases between. This CDR3 is CSVGMWDGYTF. The DNA of the CDR3 is TGCAGCGTGGGGATGTGGGATGGCTACACCTTC. Looking up the rest from reference TRBV29-1 and TRBJ1-2 gives the full variable domain: SAVISQKPSRDICQRGTSLTIQCQVDSQVTMMFWYRQQPGQSLTLIATANQGSEATYESGFVIDKFPISRPNLTFSTLTVSNMSPEDSSIYLCSVGMWDGYTFGSGTRLTVV.

This chain joins TRBV20-1 and TRBJ2-2, with 9 positions matching TRBD1. CDR1 and CDR2 from the germline V gene are DFQATT and SNEGSKA (reference sequence). The CDR3 totals 15 residues. V lost 1 base, J lost 7 bases, and 7 bases stayed unmatched. The CDR3 here is CSARGTGGAYGELFF. The CDR3 region has the DNA TGCAGTGCTAGAGGCACAGGGGGCGCATACGGGGAGCTGTTTTTT.

J is TRBJ1-6 and V is TRBV2; 7 bases line up with TRBD1. The junction had 7 bases not matched to a gene; V was cut back by 4 bases and J by 7 bases. The CDR3 loop spans 15 amino acids. Germline-derived CDR1 and CDR2 are SNHLY and FYNNEI. CDR3 DNA sequence: TGTGCCAGCAGTGGGGACGGGACAGTAAATTCACCCCTCCACTTT. Encoded protein: CASSGDGTVNSPLHF.

The genes are TRBV2 and TRBJ1-1; possibly TRBD1 for D (5 bases). Germline V gives CDR1 SNHLY, CDR2 FYNNEI. The V gene lost 6 bases and the J gene lost 5 bases, with 16 bases spanning the gap. This CDR3 has 14 amino acids. Here the CDR3 reads CASRGLLRGTEAFF. DNA for the CDR3: TGTGCCAGCAGGGGGCTTCTAAGAGGAACTGAAGCTTTCTTT. Complete variable domain (other parts from reference TRBV2 and TRBJ1-1): EPEVTQTPSHQVTQMGQEVILRCVPISNHLYFYWYRQILGQKVEFLVSFYNNEISEKSEIFDDQFSVERPDGSNFTLKIRSTKLEDSAMYFCASRGLLRGTEAFFGQGTRLTVV.

The sample holds a few counts of this clonotype. The chain links TRBV20-1 to TRBJ2-5; D is perhaps TRBD2 (6 bases). CDR1 is DFQATT, CDR2 SNEGSKA, per germline (reference sequence). V lost 6 bases and J 3 bases, leaving 17 bases between the germline ends. There are 14 residues in the CDR3. CDR3 protein: CSASGLALKETQYF. The CDR3 DNA reads as TGCAGTGCATCGGGGCTAGCGCTGAAAGAGACCCAGTACTTC.

This clonotype has more than one count but fewer than ten. The chain recombines TRBV6-5 with TRBJ1-4; D is possibly TRBD1 (6 bases). Looked up from germline, CDR1 is MNHEY and CDR2 is SVGAGI. The CDR3 contains 16 residues. V was shortened by 2 bases and J by 6 bases, with 16 bases between the two germline ends. CDR3 coding DNA: TGTGCCAGCAGTTACGATCAACAGGGTGGTGATGAAAAACTGTTTTTT. As protein: CASSYDQQGGDEKLFF.

This clonotype was found a few times. This sequence joins TRBV7-6 and TRBJ2-7; 9 bases are a match to TRBD1. The CDR3 length is 14 residues. CDR1 and CDR2 (germline): SGHVS, FNYEAQ. Losses at the gene ends were 6 bases for V and 5 bases for J; bases not matched to a gene: 8. The DNA for the CDR3 is TGTGCCAGCAGTTTGGACAGGGGTGAGGACGAGCAGTACTTC. Translating gives CASSLDRGEDEQYF.

This clonotype is a singleton in its sample. The chain carries TRBV20-1 and TRBJ2-5, with a possible D match to TRBD1 (7 bases). This CDR3 has 14 residues. Germline CDR1 DFQATT, CDR2 SNEGSKA (reference sequence). V was trimmed by 2 bases and J by 9 bases, leaving 19 bases between them. The CDR3 sequence is CSARSQGGNQPQYF. CDR3 nucleotides: TGCAGTGCTAGATCTCAGGGGGGCAATCAGCCCCAGTACTTC.

The sample holds a few counts of this clonotype. The chain is built from TRBV7-9 and TRBJ1-1; D gene unclear. This CDR3 has 15 amino acids. Trimming stripped 3 bases from V and 1 base from J, with 12 bases between. CDR1 and CDR2 (germline): SEHNR, FQNEAQ (reference sequence). The CDR3 nucleotides are TGTGCCAGCAGCTTGGATAGTTCGGAGAACACTGAAGCTTTCTTT. It specifies CASSLDSSENTEAFF.

The chain joins TRBV19 to TRBJ1-6, with a tentative D call TRBD1 (5 bases). The length of the CDR3 is 14 residues. Per the germline V gene, CDR1 is LNHDA and CDR2 is SQIVND (reference sequence). The V gene lost 6 bases and the J gene lost 5 bases, with 11 bases spanning the gap. The DNA for the CDR3 is TGTGCCAGTAGAACCGGGACCGATAATTCACCCCTCCACTTT. As protein: CASRTGTDNSPLHF. Combining the CDR3 with reference TRBV19 and TRBJ1-6 gives the whole variable domain DGGITQSPKYLFRKEGQNVTLSCEQNLNHDAMYWYRQDPGQGLRLIYYSQIVNDFQKGDIAEGYSVSREKKESFPLTVTSAQKNPTAFYLCASRTGTDNSPLHFGNGTRLTVT.

V and J are TRBV12-3 or TRBV12-4 and TRBJ1-2, with 7 bases identical to TRBD1. V gave up 6 bases and J gave up 4 bases; unmatched junction bases: 11. The CDR3 covers 15 residues. The CDR3 nucleotides read TGTGCCAGCAGACAACCGGGACAGTCACCCTATGGCTACACCTTC. This codes for CASRQPGQSPYGYTF.

This clonotype appeared once. V is TRBV6-5 and J is TRBJ1-1; D is unclear. The length of the CDR3 is 16 residues. Germline V gene sequence: CDR1 MNHEY, CDR2 SVGAGI. Trimming shortened V by 1 base and J by 4 bases, and 16 bases separated the two germline ends. The CDR3 reads CASSYYHGSITTEAFF. The CDR3 coding sequence is TGTGCCAGCAGTTACTACCACGGCAGTATAACCACTGAAGCTTTCTTT.

The V and J genes are TRBV7-8 and TRBJ1-1; D not certain. V shed 7 bases and J shed 0 bases, with 9 bases lying between them. The CDR3 consists of 13 residues. Germline values: CDR1 SGHVS, CDR2 FQNEAQ. CDR3 protein: CASTPVVNTEAFF. CDR3 coding DNA: TGTGCCAGCACCCCCGTGGTGAACACTGAAGCTTTCTTT.

The chain combines TRBV10-3 with TRBJ1-1; TRBD1 might be the D (5 bases). Germline CDR1 and CDR2: ENHRY and SYGVKD. CDR3 length: 14 amino acids. The V and J ends lost 10 bases and 5 bases respectively, with 20 bases between them. CDR3 sequence: CASIPDSPGTEAFF. CDR3 coding DNA: TGTGCCAGCATCCCCGACAGCCCGGGAACTGAAGCTTTCTTT.

The sample holds a few counts of this clonotype. V is TRBV20-1 and J is TRBJ1-6; the match to TRBD1 covers 7 bases. The V gene's germline CDR1 is DFQATT and CDR2 SNEGSKA (reference sequence). The junction had 2 bases not matched to a gene; V was cut back by 0 bases and J by 6 bases. The CDR3 is 14 residues long. The CDR3 sequence: CSAREGTANSPLHF. The CDR3 bases are TGCAGTGCTAGAGAAGGGACAGCTAATTCACCCCTCCACTTT.

J is TRBJ1-3 and V is TRBV19; D ambiguous. Looked up from germline, CDR1 is LNHDA and CDR2 is SQIVND (reference sequence). Trimming removed 5 bases at V and 4 bases at J, with 18 bases between. This CDR3 is built from 16 residues. CDR3 coding DNA: TGTGCCAGTAGTCTACGGGGATCTACGGGAGGAAACACCATATATTTT. This translates into CASSLRGSTGGNTIYF.

This chain uses TRBV5-1 with TRBJ1-2; the D is unclear. Between the trimmed V and J ends, which lost 4 bases and 8 bases, there was a span of 15 bases. The CDR3 runs to 13 residues. Germline V gene lookup returns CDR1 SGHRS and CDR2 YFSETQ. CDR3 sequence (DNA): TGCGCCAGCAGCACCCCCTCGGGTGGGGGCTACACCTTC. Translation gives CASSTPSGGGYTF.

This clonotype was picked up one time. Sequence at one end of the junction differs from germline and may be a read error. The chain carries TRBV7-8 and TRBJ1-2; 8 bases are a match to TRBD1. The CDR3 is 16 residues long. CDR1 and CDR2 (germline): SGHVS, FQNEAQ. The CDR3 reads CASSQGPGQANYGYTF. The CDR3 coding sequence is TGCGCCAGCAGCCAAGGACCGGGACAGGCAAACTATGGCTACACCTTC.